These 24 T cell receptor beta chains share one sample of origin, sequenced in a study of shared clonotypes between healthy human individuals. TCRdb keeps only in-frame clones here, not all; method: immunoSEQ multiplex PCR. Among roughly 1,000,000 clones, approximately 80% were seen once, and the ten largest hold 0.6% to 0.7%. Sample: memory CD4+ T cells from PBMCs. Sample subset: CD45RA-negative fraction. The receptors originated from a man aged 18 to 30 in good health. Some clones in this sample may be carry-over from other donors' samples.

The chain combines TRBV30 with TRBJ2-7; 13 bases are shared with TRBD2. Germline V CDR1 and CDR2: GTSNPN, SVGIG (reference sequence). Losses at the gene ends were 2 bases for V and 9 bases for J; bases not matched to a gene: 10. The CDR3 has 15 amino acids. As DNA, the CDR3 is TGTGCCTGGAGTCCACAACTAGCGGGAGGGCCGAGGCAGTACTTC. Amino acid sequence: CAWSPQLAGGPRQYF. Full variable domain (rest looked up from reference TRBV30 and TRBJ2-7): SQTIHQWPATLVQPVGSPLSLECTVEGTSNPNLYWYRQAAGRGLQLLFYSVGIGQISSEVPQNLSASRPQDRQFILSSKKLLLSDSGFYLCAWSPQLAGGPRQYFGPGTRLTVT.

A word on this clone: A much larger clone differs from this one at a single base, so this may be a read error. The chain has TRBV15 and TRBJ1-4; D not certain. This CDR3 is built from 14 residues. The V gene lost 2 bases and the J gene lost 5 bases, with 9 bases spanning the gap. Germline CDR1 and CDR2: LNHNV and YYDKDF (reference sequence). The CDR3 loop reads CATSRHPKNEKLFF. The CDR3 DNA follows: TGTGCCACCAGCAGACACCCTAAGAATGAAAAACTGTTTTTT.

The rearrangement uses TRBV28 and TRBJ1-2; D may be TRBD1 (6 bases). The CDR3 is 16 residues long. CDR1 and CDR2 from the germline V gene are MDHEN and SYDVKM. V shed 4 bases and J shed 7 bases, with 22 bases lying between them. CDR3 protein: CASSSVRTGKLGGYTF. In DNA form, the CDR3 reads TGTGCCAGCAGTTCCGTACGTACAGGGAAGTTGGGTGGCTACACCTTC.

The V call is TRBV6-5, the J call TRBJ2-3; D remains ambiguous. The V gene's germline CDR1 is MNHEY and CDR2 SVGAGI. Trimming took off 1 base at V and 2 bases at J, with 4 bases between the two ends. The CDR3 consists of 13 residues. CDR3 coding DNA: TGTGCCAGCAGTTACTGGGACACAGATACGCAGTATTTT. As protein: CASSYWDTDTQYF.

The chain carries TRBV6-1 and TRBJ1-2; no reliable D call. The length of the CDR3 is 14 residues. Trimming removed 0 bases at V and 4 bases at J, with 9 bases between. Germline CDR1 MNHNS, CDR2 SASEGT. CDR3 region: CASSEALGSYGYTF. The CDR3 region has the DNA TGTGCCAGCAGTGAAGCGTTAGGGAGCTATGGCTACACCTTC.

The gene calls are TRBV5-4 and TRBJ2-5; 7 positions match TRBD1. The CDR3 covers 14 residues. Germline CDR1 reads SGHNT; CDR2 reads YYREEE (reference sequence). Losses at the gene ends were 4 bases for V and 3 bases for J; bases not matched to a gene: 6. CDR3 nucleotide sequence: TGTGCCAGCAGCAACCGGGACAGAGAAGAGACCCAGTACTTC. It yields the protein CASSNRDREETQYF.

The chain employs TRBV28 and TRBJ1-5, with 8 bases identical to TRBD1. CDR1 and CDR2 (germline): MDHEN, SYDVKM. CDR3 length: 17 residues. The V and J ends lost 4 bases and 5 bases, in that order; junction bases with no gene match: 13. The CDR3 is CASSYNRRTGGDQPQHF. The DNA of the CDR3 is TGTGCCAGCAGTTATAACCGTCGTACAGGGGGTGATCAGCCCCAGCATTTT. The complete variable domain, with remaining parts taken from reference TRBV28 and TRBJ1-5, reads DVKVTQSSRYLVKRTGEKVFLECVQDMDHENMFWYRQDPGLGLRLIYFSYDVKMKEKGDIPEGYSVSREKKERFSLILESASTNQTSMYLCASSYNRRTGGDQPQHFGDGTRLSIL.

V usage is TRBV27 and J usage is TRBJ2-1; possibly TRBD1 or TRBD2 for D (5 bases each). Germline V gene data show CDR1 as MNHEY and CDR2 as SMNVEV (reference sequence). V lost 9 bases and J 9 bases, leaving 21 bases between the germline ends. The CDR3 length is 14 residues. CDR3 sequence: CASSPGRTASEQFF. The CDR3 nucleotides read TGTGCCAGTTCCCCGGGACGGACTGCCAGTGAGCAGTTCTTC.

This clone was seen only once. V usage is TRBV2 and J usage is TRBJ2-2; possible D gene TRBD2, 6 bases. The length of the CDR3 is 15 residues. Germline-derived CDR1 and CDR2 are SNHLY and FYNNEI. V gave up 5 bases and J gave up 6 bases, with 16 bases separating them. The CDR3 bases are TGTGCCAGCAGTTCAGTGCCGGGGGTTGCCGGGGAGCTGTTTTTT. It specifies CASSSVPGVAGELFF.

J is TRBJ1-5 and V is TRBV6-5; tentative D call: TRBD1 (5 bases). The length of the CDR3 is 15 residues. V lost 8 bases to trimming and J lost 0 bases, with 14 bases between them. In germline, CDR1 is MNHEY, CDR2 SVGAGI. The DNA for the CDR3 is TGTGCCAGCGCCTCCGCGGGGCATAGCAATCAGCCCCAGCATTTT. Translation gives CASASAGHSNQPQHF.

V is TRBV28 and J is TRBJ2-7, with D possibly being TRBD2 (5 bases). Deletions cut 6 bases from V and 7 bases from J, with 22 bases between. Per the germline V gene, CDR1 is MDHEN and CDR2 is SYDVKM. CDR3 length equals 15 residues. DNA of the CDR3: TGTGCCAGCAGCCCAGGCTTAGGGAGAATTTGGGAGCAGTACTTC. It encodes CASSPGLGRIWEQYF.

The chain combines TRBV7-9 with TRBJ1-2; D might be TRBD1 (6 bases). The germline CDR1 and CDR2 sequences are SEHNR and FQNEAQ (reference sequence). Trimming cost V 5 bases and J 6 bases, with 22 bases left between them. The CDR3 runs to 16 residues. Written as DNA, the CDR3 is TGTGCCAGCAGCACCCTCCGACCGGGACAAATCGATGGCTACACCTTC. This codes for CASSTLRPGQIDGYTF.

A word on this clone: The same CDR3 is also encoded by other DNA sequences in this sample. This rearrangement joins TRBV9 to TRBJ2-1; 9 nucleotides line up with TRBD2. The CDR3 is 14 amino acids. The V gene's germline CDR1 is SGDLS and CDR2 YYNGEE. J lost 5 bases, V lost 2 bases, and 2 bases had no gene match. Written as DNA, the CDR3 is TGTGCCAGCAGCGTCGGGACTAGCCACAATGAGCAGTTCTTC. Its translation: CASSVGTSHNEQFF.

The chain has TRBV7-7 and TRBJ2-7; 10 bases are shared with TRBD1. V dropped 4 bases and J dropped 2; count of bases not matched to a gene: 5. The CDR3 totals 15 residues. Germline CDR1 SSHAT, CDR2 FNYEAQ (reference sequence). The CDR3, as DNA: TGTGCCAGCAGCTCCGGACAGGGGGTAGCCTACGAGCAGTACTTC. This gives the protein CASSSGQGVAYEQYF. Complete variable domain (other parts from reference TRBV7-7 and TRBJ2-7): GAGVSQSPRYKVTKRGQDVTLRCDPISSHATLYWYQQALGQGPEFLTYFNYEAQPDKSGLPSDRFSAERPEGSISTLTIQRTEQRDSAMYRCASSSGQGVAYEQYFGPGTRLTVT.

This chain joins TRBV10-3 and TRBJ1-3, with TRBD1 identical over 7 bases. Germline V gives CDR1 ENHRY, CDR2 SYGVKD. Losses at the gene ends were 4 bases for V and 3 bases for J; bases not matched to a gene: 18. The CDR3 loop spans 19 amino acids. As DNA, the CDR3 is TGTGCCATCAGTGGCGGGACAGCCGTCAACCCAGCGTTTGGAAACACCATATATTTT. This gives the protein CAISGGTAVNPAFGNTIYF.

The gene calls are TRBV5-4 and TRBJ1-1, with TRBD1 as a possible D gene (5 bases). CDR1 and CDR2 (germline): SGHNT, YYREEE (reference sequence). The CDR3 contains 11 residues. Trimming shortened V by 5 bases and J by 11 bases, and 13 bases separated the two germline ends. The CDR3, as DNA: TGTGCCAGCAGTCGCCAGGGTACGGCTTTCTTT. It specifies CASSRQGTAFF.

On this clone itself: This may be a read error, as it is one base from a much larger clone. The sample has other DNA sequences that encode this CDR3 too. The gene calls are TRBV5-4 and TRBJ1-1; D uncertain. This CDR3 contains 14 residues. Per germline, CDR1 SGHNT and CDR2 YYREEE (reference sequence). The V end was cut by 1 base, the J end by 1 base, with 8 bases between. The CDR3 here is CASSLTQTNTEAFF. The CDR3 coding sequence is TGTGCCAGCAGCTTGACGCAGACGAACACTGAAGCTTTCTTT.

The chain links TRBV4-3 to TRBJ2-5; 7 nucleotides align to TRBD2. There are 15 residues in the CDR3. Germline CDR1 LGHNA, CDR2 YSLEER. J was trimmed by 1 base and V by 3 bases; bases with no gene match: 5. The chain's CDR3 is CASSHDRLAQETQYF. CDR3 in DNA: TGCGCCAGCAGCCATGACCGACTAGCCCAAGAGACCCAGTACTTC.

This CDR3 reads CASSGGLAGGGGDEQFF. CDR3 DNA: TGTGCCAGCAGCGGCGGACTAGCGGGAGGTGGGGGGGATGAGCAGTTCTTC. This chain connects TRBV5-4 to TRBJ2-1, with TRBD2 identical over 14 bases. The trim removed 4 bases at V and 8 bases at J, leaving 11 bases unmatched. Germline V lookup: CDR1 SGHNT, CDR2 YYREEE (reference sequence). This CDR3 contains 17 residues. Drawing the rest from reference TRBV5-4 and TRBJ2-1, the complete variable domain is ETGVTQSPTHLIKTRGQQVTLRCSSQSGHNTVSWYQQALGQGPQFIFQYYREEENGRGNFPPRFSGLQFPNYSSELNVNALELDDSALYLCASSGGLAGGGGDEQFFGPGTRLTVL.

The rearrangement links TRBV5-6 to TRBJ2-3; TRBD1 matches at 10 bases. The CDR3 length is 16 residues. The germline gives CDR1 SGHDT, CDR2 YYEEEE. J was trimmed by 6 bases and V by 1 base; bases with no gene match: 8. The CDR3 coding sequence is TGTGCCAGCAGCTTGTACCGGGACAGGGGAGCGGATACGCAGTATTTT. Its translation: CASSLYRDRGADTQYF.

This clone was picked up one time. The rearrangement links TRBV4-2 to TRBJ2-4; 7 bases match TRBD2. This CDR3 spans 14 amino acids. Germline CDR1 reads LGHNA; CDR2 reads YNFKEQ. Trimming cost V 4 bases and J 7 bases; bases outside gene matches: 7. The DNA for the CDR3 is TGTGCCAGCAGCCCCGTTCTAGCGGACAACATTCAGTACTTC. Amino acids: CASSPVLADNIQYF.

This clone is a singleton in its sample. The rearrangement joins TRBV30 to TRBJ1-4, with 11 nucleotides matching TRBD1. Germline V lookup: CDR1 GTSNPN, CDR2 SVGIG (reference sequence). Germline trimming cut 5 bases from V and 5 bases from J; bases unmatched to any gene: 7. This CDR3 region has 15 residues. CDR3 protein: CAWAPGTGGNEKLFF. The DNA for the CDR3 is TGTGCCTGGGCCCCGGGGACAGGGGGAAATGAAAAACTGTTTTTT.

This rearrangement joins TRBV27 to TRBJ2-2, with TRBD1 identical over 7 bases. V lost 7 bases, J lost 8 bases, and 7 bases stayed unmatched. Germline lookup yields CDR1 MNHEY and CDR2 SMNVEV (reference sequence). The CDR3 length is 13 residues. Here the CDR3 reads CASTSRQGGELFF. The CDR3 coding sequence is TGTGCCAGCACTTCGAGACAGGGAGGGGAGCTGTTTTTT.

CDR3 nucleotide sequence: TGTGCCAGCAGCCAAGGGGTCGCGGGGAGTGAGCAGTTCTTC. It translates to CASSQGVAGSEQFF. The rearrangement uses TRBV7-6 and TRBJ2-1; perhaps TRBD2 as D (6 bases). The CDR3 length is 14 residues. Trimming stripped 5 bases from V and 9 bases from J, with 17 bases between. Germline V gene lookup returns CDR1 SGHVS and CDR2 FNYEAQ. Using reference TRBV7-6 and TRBJ2-1 for the parts outside the CDR3, the full variable domain is GAGVSQSPRYKVTKRGQDVALRCDPISGHVSLYWYRQALGQGPEFLTYFNYEAQQDKSGLPNDRFSAERPEGSISTLTIQRTEQRDSAMYRCASSQGVAGSEQFFGPGTRLTVL.